These 29 T cell receptor beta chains were sequenced from one sample in a study of shared clonotypes between healthy human individuals. Only in-frame clones appear in the TCRdb table, and some are missing; sequencing was by immunoSEQ multiplex PCR. The sample has some 1,100,000 clones, roughly 74% seen once; the top ten hold 0.4% to 0.55%. The sample consisted of memory CD4+ T cells from PBMCs. The subset was: CD45RA-negative fraction. The receptors here all came from a man in his late teens or twenties in good health. Some clones in this sample may be carry-over from other donors' samples.

This clone occurred once. The V call is TRBV5-1, the J call TRBJ2-7; TRBD2 agrees at 9 bases. The CDR3 loop spans 16 amino acids. The V gene end was trimmed by 0 bases and the J gene end by 2 bases; junction bases not matched to a gene: 6. The germline CDR1 and CDR2 sequences are SGHRS and YFSETQ. In nucleotides, the CDR3 is TGCGCCAGCAGCTTGGGGACTAGCGAGAAGGCCTACGAGCAGTACTTC. This sequence encodes CASSLGTSEKAYEQYF.

The chain employs TRBV7-2 and TRBJ2-3, with 8 bases that match TRBD2. With V trimmed by 3 bases and J by 5 bases, 13 bases remained unmatched. This CDR3 is 17 amino acids long. Germline lookup yields CDR1 SGHTA and CDR2 FQGNSA. The CDR3 DNA reads TGTGCCAGCAGCTTCGTACCCTCGGGAGGGGGGGGAGATACGCAGTATTTT. It encodes CASSFVPSGGGGDTQYF. The full variable domain, with the rest looked up from reference TRBV7-2 and TRBJ2-3, is GAGVSQSPSNKVTEKGKDVELRCDPISGHTALYWYRQSLGQGLEFLIYFQGNSAPDKSGLPSDRFSAERTGGSVSTLTIQRTQQEDSAVYLCASSFVPSGGGGDTQYFGPGTRLTVL.

This clone has more than one count but fewer than ten. The V call is TRBV11-2, the J call TRBJ2-1, with 9 bases that match TRBD2. The CDR3 has 16 residues. Germline V gene data show CDR1 as SGHAT and CDR2 as FQNNGV. The J segment lost 4 bases and the V segment lost 3 bases, leaving 7 bases of the junction unmatched. In nucleotides, the CDR3 is TGTGCCAGCAGCTTGAGTAGCGGGAGTAAGTACAATGAGCAGTTCTTC. Amino acids: CASSLSSGSKYNEQFF.

The rearrangement uses TRBV19 and TRBJ2-1, with 11 bases identical to TRBD2. Trimming took 6 bases from V and 0 from J; bases not matched to a gene: 10. CDR1 is LNHDA and CDR2 is SQIVND in the germline V gene (reference sequence). The CDR3 spans 18 residues. CDR3 sequence (DNA): TGTGCCAGTAGAGGACTAGCGGGTGCTAACAGCTCCTACAATGAGCAGTTCTTC. Its protein product is CASRGLAGANSSYNEQFF.

V usage is TRBV6-6 and J usage is TRBJ2-5; 9 bases are a match to TRBD1. This CDR3 spans 13 amino acids. Germline V gives CDR1 MNHNY, CDR2 SVGAGI (reference sequence). V shed 11 bases, J shed 5 bases, and the junction held 9 bases outside the gene matches. The CDR3, as DNA: TGTGCCTCAACACGGACAGGGGTGGAGACCCAGTACTTC. Translation gives CASTRTGVETQYF.

This clone was seen a single time. J is TRBJ2-3 and V is TRBV18; 7 bases agree with TRBD1. Germline-derived CDR1 and CDR2 are KGHSH and LQKENI. V lost 3 bases to trimming and J lost 0 bases; unmatched junction nucleotides: 3. The CDR3 has 15 amino acids. The CDR3 region has the DNA TGTGCCAGCTCACCTTCGACAGGGAGCACAGATACGCAGTATTTT. Encoded protein: CASSPSTGSTDTQYF.

This clone was seen just once. The V gene is TRBV18, the J gene TRBJ2-7, with D perhaps TRBD2 (5 bases). V shed 3 bases and J shed 12 bases, with 21 bases lying between them. Germline V gene sequence: CDR1 KGHSH, CDR2 LQKENI. CDR3 size: 14 residues. The CDR3 loop is CASSPQLTDSERYF. CDR3 DNA: TGTGCCAGCTCACCCCAACTAACGGACTCCGAAAGGTACTTC.

This clone was seen once. The chain recombines TRBV18 with TRBJ2-7, with 7 bases aligning to TRBD2. Per germline, CDR1 KGHSH and CDR2 LQKENI. The V gene end was trimmed by 6 bases and the J gene end by 4 bases; junction bases not matched to a gene: 15. The CDR3 is 16 residues long. The CDR3 sequence: CASSPGQIAGRYEQYF. The CDR3 region has the DNA TGTGCCAGCTCTCCCGGCCAGATAGCGGGTCGGTACGAGCAGTACTTC.

V gene TRBV7-8 combines with J gene TRBJ2-2; unclear D gene. CDR3 length: 15 residues. The germline CDR1 and CDR2 sequences are SGHVS and FQNEAQ. The V end lost 5 bases, the J end lost 0 bases, and 10 bases lay between the germline ends. This chain's CDR3 is CASSLTWANTGELFF. The CDR3 DNA reads as TGTGCCAGCAGCCTTACGTGGGCGAACACCGGGGAGCTGTTTTTT.

The chain combines TRBV11-1 with TRBJ1-2, with a tentative D call TRBD1 (5 bases). V was shortened by 6 bases and J by 6 bases, with 14 bases between the two germline ends. The CDR3 has 13 amino acids. Germline CDR1 SGHAT, CDR2 FQDESV (reference sequence). The CDR3 reads CASSVGTQNGYTF. In DNA form, the CDR3 reads TGTGCCAGCAGTGTCGGGACGCAAAATGGCTACACCTTC.

This clone turned up a few times. The same CDR3 also results from other DNA sequences found in this sample. The chain combines TRBV2 with TRBJ2-7; D is ambiguous. The V end was cut by 6 bases, the J end by 7 bases, with 7 bases between. Germline V CDR1 and CDR2: SNHLY, FYNNEI. The CDR3 sequence is 10 residues long. DNA for the CDR3: TGTGCCAGCAGATTGGGAGAGCAGTACTTC. This codes for CASRLGEQYF.

This chain links TRBV7-9 with TRBJ2-3; 9 bases fit TRBD2. Germline V lookup: CDR1 SEHNR, CDR2 FQNEAQ (reference sequence). V trimming: 4 bases; J trimming: 3 bases; junction bases outside the gene matches: 8. This CDR3 comprises 16 residues. The CDR3 loop reads CASSSYSGSKTDTQYF. The CDR3, as DNA: TGTGCCAGCAGCTCATATAGCGGGAGTAAGACAGATACGCAGTATTTT.

The rearrangement uses TRBV4-2 and TRBJ2-5; D not resolved. This CDR3 comprises 13 residues. The germline V gene has CDR1 LGHNA and CDR2 YNFKEQ. V lost 3 bases, J lost 5 bases, and 10 bases lay in between. In nucleotides, the CDR3 is TGTGCCAGCAGCCAGGCCGACAAGGAGACCCAGTACTTC. Residues: CASSQADKETQYF.

The chain employs TRBV7-9 and TRBJ1-6; D is uncertain. V lost 5 bases to trimming and J lost 4 bases, with 3 bases between them. Per the germline V gene, CDR1 is SEHNR and CDR2 is FQNEAQ (reference sequence). The CDR3 consists of 12 residues. The chain's CDR3 is CASSLYNSPLHF. CDR3 in DNA: TGTGCCAGCAGCCTTTATAATTCACCCCTCCACTTT.

This chain uses TRBV5-4 with TRBJ2-1, with TRBD1 identical over 7 bases. Germline V gives CDR1 SGHNT, CDR2 YYREEE (reference sequence). CDR3 length: 15 amino acids. V gave up 4 bases and J gave up 0 bases; unmatched junction bases: 4. For the CDR3, the DNA is TGTGCCAGCAGCCGGGGACAGAGCTCCTACAATGAGCAGTTCTTC. It encodes CASSRGQSSYNEQFF.

The gene calls are TRBV19 and TRBJ1-1; no definite D call. Germline CDR1 and CDR2: LNHDA and SQIVND (reference sequence). V was clipped by 3 bases and J by 1 base, with 9 bases between them. CDR3 size: 14 residues. The CDR3 region is CASSIRQANTEAFF. The DNA of the CDR3 is TGTGCCAGTAGTATCCGTCAGGCGAACACTGAAGCTTTCTTT. The entire variable domain, with the rest obtained from reference TRBV19 and TRBJ1-1, is as follows: DGGITQSPKYLFRKEGQNVTLSCEQNLNHDAMYWYRQDPGQGLRLIYYSQIVNDFQKGDIAEGYSVSREKKESFPLTVTSAQKNPTAFYLCASSIRQANTEAFFGQGTRLTVV.

The gene calls are TRBV19 and TRBJ2-6; maybe TRBD2 (7 bases). Germline V gene lookup returns CDR1 LNHDA and CDR2 SQIVND (reference sequence). The V gene lost 9 bases and the J gene lost 0 bases, with 18 bases spanning the gap. The CDR3 runs 17 residues. DNA of the CDR3: TGTGCCAGCAAGGGGGGGTCGTGGAGCTCTGGGGCCAACGTCCTGACTTTC. It yields the protein CASKGGSWSSGANVLTF. The whole variable domain, remainder taken from reference TRBV19 and TRBJ2-6, is DGGITQSPKYLFRKEGQNVTLSCEQNLNHDAMYWYRQDPGQGLRLIYYSQIVNDFQKGDIAEGYSVSREKKESFPLTVTSAQKNPTAFYLCASKGGSWSSGANVLTFGAGSRLTVL.

The CDR3 region has the DNA TGTGCCAGCAGAGGACAGGGGGATCACGAGCAGTACTTC. Translated, it gives CASRGQGDHEQYF. The chain couples TRBV6-5 to TRBJ2-5; 10 nucleotides match TRBD1. The J call may be incorrect, as the DNA end agrees better with TRBJ2-7. Germline CDR1 MNHEY, CDR2 SVGAGI. The CDR3 loop spans 13 amino acids.

The chain links TRBV6-4 to TRBJ2-1, with D perhaps TRBD2 (5 bases). Germline V gives CDR1 MRHNA, CDR2 SNTAGT. CDR3 length: 15 residues. Trimming took off 4 bases at V and 7 bases at J, with 17 bases between the two ends. The CDR3 sequence is CASSVEGRGRNEQFF. The CDR3 DNA reads TGTGCCAGCAGTGTAGAAGGGCGAGGGCGGAATGAGCAGTTCTTC.

The chain joins TRBV5-6 to TRBJ1-2; a possible D gene is TRBD1 (6 bases). This CDR3 region has 14 residues. The V end was cut by 0 bases, the J end by 3 bases, with 9 bases between. The germline CDR1 and CDR2 sequences are SGHDT and YYEEEE. The CDR3 bases are TGTGCCAGCAGCTTGGTGAGGACAGACTATGGCTACACCTTC. Translation gives CASSLVRTDYGYTF.

The chain couples TRBV19 to TRBJ2-1, with 7 bases fitting TRBD2. Trimming at V came to 4 bases and at J to 0 bases, leaving 6 bases not matched to a gene. The CDR3 contains 16 residues. CDR1 and CDR2 (germline): LNHDA, SQIVND (reference sequence). CDR3 DNA sequence: TGTGCCAGTAGTAGGGAAGCGGGAAGCTCCTACAATGAGCAGTTCTTC. This codes for CASSREAGSSYNEQFF.

This CDR3 reads CASSLATGVGFDEQFF. The CDR3 DNA reads as TGCGCCAGCAGCTTGGCCACAGGGGTCGGGTTCGATGAGCAGTTCTTC. The chain uses TRBV5-1 and TRBJ2-1; 7 bases are shared with TRBD1. Trimming cost V 0 bases and J 8 bases; bases outside gene matches: 11. Germline V lookup: CDR1 SGHRS, CDR2 YFSETQ. The CDR3 runs 16 residues.

The gene calls are TRBV7-2 and TRBJ2-3, with TRBD1 matching 11 bases. After removal of 6 bases from V and 5 bases from J, the junction contained 7 bases not matched to a gene. The germline V gene has CDR1 SGHTA and CDR2 FQGNSA. The CDR3 is made up of 15 amino acids. The DNA for the CDR3 is TGTGCCAGCAGGCGGACAGGGGGCGCGGTAGATACGCAGTATTTT. Translating it yields CASRRTGGAVDTQYF.

The chain joins TRBV5-6 to TRBJ2-3, with 9 bases matching TRBD2. After removal of 5 bases from V and 0 bases from J, the junction contained 7 bases not matched to a gene. This CDR3 spans 16 amino acids. In germline, CDR1 is SGHDT, CDR2 YYEEEE. CDR3 coding DNA: TGTGCCAGCAGTCTAGGACTAGCGACTAGCACAGATACGCAGTATTTT. It encodes CASSLGLATSTDTQYF.

As regards this clone: At one end the junction does not follow the germline gene, possibly because of a read error. The genes are TRBV5-4 and TRBJ2-1, with 9 bases that match TRBD1. The germline gives CDR1 SGHNT, CDR2 YYREEE (reference sequence). The CDR3 covers 13 residues. As DNA, the CDR3 is TGCGCGAGCCGGGACAGGGTCTACAATGAGCAGTTCTTC. As protein: CASRDRVYNEQFF.

CDR3 bases: TGTGCCAGCGGCACCCTAGAGGGGGGATTGGATACGCAGTATTTT. Residues: CASGTLEGGLDTQYF. The gene calls are TRBV7-8 and TRBJ2-3, with D perhaps matching TRBD1 or TRBD2 (6 bases each). Trimming removed 8 bases from V and 6 bases from J, with 21 bases in between. The CDR3 is made up of 15 amino acids. The germline V gene has CDR1 SGHVS and CDR2 FQNEAQ. Complete variable domain (other parts from reference TRBV7-8 and TRBJ2-3): GAGVSQSPRYKVAKRGQDVALRCDPISGHVSLFWYQQALGQGPEFLTYFQNEAQLDKSGLPSDRFFAERPEGSVSTLKIQRTQQEDSAVYLCASGTLEGGLDTQYFGPGTRLTVL.

This clone came up once. The rearrangement links TRBV19 to TRBJ1-1; 7 bases agree with TRBD1. With 4 bases clipped from V and 2 bases from J, the junction kept 10 bases outside the gene matches. Per the germline V gene, CDR1 is LNHDA and CDR2 is SQIVND (reference sequence). The length of the CDR3 is 16 residues. The CDR3: CASSTIQGMGNTEAFF. CDR3 nucleotides: TGTGCCAGTAGTACAATACAGGGGATGGGAAACACTGAAGCTTTCTTT.

The rearrangement uses TRBV19 and TRBJ2-7; D uncertain. With 6 bases removed from V and 0 bases from J, the gap between germline ends came to 12 bases. Germline-derived CDR1 and CDR2 are LNHDA and SQIVND (reference sequence). This CDR3 has 14 residues. CDR3 sequence: CASRARPSSYEQYF. DNA for the CDR3: TGTGCCAGTAGGGCGCGTCCGAGCTCCTACGAGCAGTACTTC.

There are a few counts of this clone. V gene TRBV19 combines with J gene TRBJ1-3, with D possibly matching TRBD1 (5 bases). The germline V gene has CDR1 LNHDA and CDR2 SQIVND (reference sequence). With 5 bases removed from V and 0 bases from J, the gap between germline ends came to 8 bases. The CDR3 totals 14 residues. In DNA, the CDR3 is TGTGCCAGTAGTCCCGGGGCCTCTGGAAACACCATATATTTT. Amino acid sequence: CASSPGASGNTIYF.